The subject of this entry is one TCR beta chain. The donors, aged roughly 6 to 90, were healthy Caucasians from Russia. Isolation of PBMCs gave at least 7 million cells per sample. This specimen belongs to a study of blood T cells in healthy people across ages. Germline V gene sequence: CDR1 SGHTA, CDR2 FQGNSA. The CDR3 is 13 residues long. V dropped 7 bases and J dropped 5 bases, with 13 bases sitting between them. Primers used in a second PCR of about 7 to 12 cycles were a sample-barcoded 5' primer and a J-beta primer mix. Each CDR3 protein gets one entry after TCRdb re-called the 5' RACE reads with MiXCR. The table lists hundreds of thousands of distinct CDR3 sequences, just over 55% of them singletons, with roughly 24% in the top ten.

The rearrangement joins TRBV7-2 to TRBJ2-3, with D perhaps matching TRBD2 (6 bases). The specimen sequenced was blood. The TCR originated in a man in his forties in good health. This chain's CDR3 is CASTEPGVDTQYF. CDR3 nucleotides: TGTGCCAGCACCGAGCCGGGGGTAGATACGCAGTATTTT.